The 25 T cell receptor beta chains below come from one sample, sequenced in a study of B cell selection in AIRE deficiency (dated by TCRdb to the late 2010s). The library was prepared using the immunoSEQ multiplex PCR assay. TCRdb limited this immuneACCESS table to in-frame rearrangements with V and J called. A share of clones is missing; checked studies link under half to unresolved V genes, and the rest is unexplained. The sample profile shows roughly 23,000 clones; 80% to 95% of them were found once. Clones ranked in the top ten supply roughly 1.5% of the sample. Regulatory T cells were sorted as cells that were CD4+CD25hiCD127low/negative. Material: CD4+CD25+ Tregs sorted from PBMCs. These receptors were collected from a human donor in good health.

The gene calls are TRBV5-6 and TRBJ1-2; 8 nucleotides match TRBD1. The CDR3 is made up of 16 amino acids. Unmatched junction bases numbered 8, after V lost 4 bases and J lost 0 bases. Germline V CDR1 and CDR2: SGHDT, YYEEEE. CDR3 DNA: TGTGCCAGCAGCCTGACAGGGGCGATTTCTAACTATGGCTACACCTTC. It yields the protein CASSLTGAISNYGYTF.

The CDR3 sequence is CASSKTGGGSTGELFF. For the CDR3, the DNA is TGTGCCAGCAGCAAGACAGGCGGGGGCAGCACCGGGGAGCTGTTTTTT. The chain recombines TRBV21-1 with TRBJ2-2; TRBD2 was called by the table and not checked on the DNA. TRBV21-1 is deemed a pseudogene. CDR3 length: 16 amino acids.

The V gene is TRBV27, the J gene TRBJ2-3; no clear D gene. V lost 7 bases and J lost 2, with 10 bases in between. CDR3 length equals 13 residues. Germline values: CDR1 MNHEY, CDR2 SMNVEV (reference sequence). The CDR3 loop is CASKDTNTDTQYF. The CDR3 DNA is TGTGCCAGCAAAGACACCAACACAGATACGCAGTATTTT.

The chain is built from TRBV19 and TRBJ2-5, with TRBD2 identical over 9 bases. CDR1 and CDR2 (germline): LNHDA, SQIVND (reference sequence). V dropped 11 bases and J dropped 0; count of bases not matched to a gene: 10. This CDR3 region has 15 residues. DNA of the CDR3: TGTGCCGTCTTAGCTAGCGGGGAGTACCAAGAGACCCAGTACTTC. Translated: CAVLASGEYQETQYF. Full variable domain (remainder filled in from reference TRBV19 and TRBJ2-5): DGGITQSPKYLFRKEGQNVTLSCEQNLNHDAMYWYRQDPGQGLRLIYYSQIVNDFQKGDIAEGYSVSREKKESFPLTVTSAQKNPTAFYLCAVLASGEYQETQYFGPGTRLLVL.

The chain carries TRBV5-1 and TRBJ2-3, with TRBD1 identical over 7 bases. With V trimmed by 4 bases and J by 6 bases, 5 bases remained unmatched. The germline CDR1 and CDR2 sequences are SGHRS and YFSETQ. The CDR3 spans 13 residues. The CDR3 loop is CASSPQGLDTQYF. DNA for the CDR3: TGCGCCAGCAGCCCACAGGGGCTGGATACGCAGTATTTT.

Here the CDR3 reads CASNVASGVSDTQYF. The CDR3 coding sequence is TGTGCCAGCAACGTGGCTAGCGGGGTGTCAGATACGCAGTATTTT. The rearrangement uses TRBV7-2 and TRBJ2-3, with 9 bases matching TRBD2. Trimming at V came to 7 bases and at J to 4 bases, leaving 9 bases not matched to a gene. CDR1 and CDR2 from the germline V gene are SGHTA and FQGNSA. CDR3 size: 15 residues.

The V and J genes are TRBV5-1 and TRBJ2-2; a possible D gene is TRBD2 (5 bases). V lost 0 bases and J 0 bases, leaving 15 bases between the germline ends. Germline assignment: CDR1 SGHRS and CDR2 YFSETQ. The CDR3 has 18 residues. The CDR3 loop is CASSLVAGWLSNTGELFF. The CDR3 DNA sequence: TGCGCCAGCAGCTTGGTGGCGGGCTGGCTTTCGAACACCGGGGAGCTGTTTTTT.

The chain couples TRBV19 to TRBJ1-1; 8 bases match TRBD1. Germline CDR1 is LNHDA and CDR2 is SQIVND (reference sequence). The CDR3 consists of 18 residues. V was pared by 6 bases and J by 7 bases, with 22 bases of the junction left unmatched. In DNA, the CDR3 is TGTGCCAGTAGCTCCCTTCGGACAGGGAGAGGTCGTCGTGGTGAAGCTTTCTTT. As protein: CASSSLRTGRGRRGEAFF.

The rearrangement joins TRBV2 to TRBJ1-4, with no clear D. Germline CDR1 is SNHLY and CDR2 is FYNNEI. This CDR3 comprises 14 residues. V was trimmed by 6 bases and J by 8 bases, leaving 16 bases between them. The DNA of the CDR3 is TGTGCCAGCAGCGTCGCCGGTGGCCACGAAAAACTGTTTTTT. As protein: CASSVAGGHEKLFF.

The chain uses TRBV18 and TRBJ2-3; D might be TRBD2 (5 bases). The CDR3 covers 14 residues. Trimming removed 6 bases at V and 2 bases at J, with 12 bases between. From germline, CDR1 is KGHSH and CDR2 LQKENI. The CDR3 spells CASSRPRVTDTQYF. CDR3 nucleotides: TGTGCCAGCTCCCGACCGCGGGTCACAGATACGCAGTATTTT.

CDR3 bases: TGCGCCAGCAGCTTCGGCTGGACTAGCCGCAGGGAGACCCAGTACTTC. Translation gives CASSFGWTSRRETQYF. This chain joins TRBV5-1 and TRBJ2-5, with 8 bases identical to TRBD2. Unmatched junction bases numbered 11, after V lost 2 bases and J lost 5 bases. Germline CDR1 is SGHRS and CDR2 is YFSETQ. CDR3 size: 16 residues.

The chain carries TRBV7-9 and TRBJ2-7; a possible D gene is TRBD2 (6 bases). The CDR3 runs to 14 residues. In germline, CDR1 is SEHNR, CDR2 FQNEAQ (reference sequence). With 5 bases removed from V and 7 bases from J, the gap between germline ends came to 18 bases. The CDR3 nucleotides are TGTGCCAGCAGCCAGCAGCGGGCCCCGGATGAGCAGTACTTC. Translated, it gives CASSQQRAPDEQYF. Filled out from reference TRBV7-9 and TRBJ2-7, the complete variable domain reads DTGVSQNPRHKITKRGQNVTFRCDPISEHNRLYWYRQTLGQGPEFLTYFQNEAQLEKSRLLSDRFSAERPKGSFSTLEIQRTEQGDSAMYLCASSQQRAPDEQYFGPGTRLTVT.

CDR3 bases: TGTGCCAGCTCCCGGCTAGCGGGGGGGAAAGGGACAGATACGCAGTATTTT. It is translated as CASSRLAGGKGTDTQYF. V and J are TRBV25-1 and TRBJ2-3; 12 nucleotides agree with TRBD2. J was trimmed by 3 bases and V by 8 bases; bases with no gene match: 12. Germline values: CDR1 MGHDK, CDR2 SYGVNS. The CDR3 has 17 residues.

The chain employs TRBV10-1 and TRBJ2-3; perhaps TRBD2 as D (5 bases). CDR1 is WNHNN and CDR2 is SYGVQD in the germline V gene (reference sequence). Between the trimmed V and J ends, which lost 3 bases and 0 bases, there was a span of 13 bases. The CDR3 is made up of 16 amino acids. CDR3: CASSDWESQSTDTQYF. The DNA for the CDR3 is TGCGCCAGCAGTGATTGGGAGTCTCAAAGCACAGATACGCAGTATTTT.

CDR3 loop: CASSLNRGGGNEQFF. CDR3 nucleotide sequence: TGTGCCAGCAGCCTCAATCGAGGGGGCGGAAATGAGCAGTTCTTC. The V and J genes are TRBV7-2 and TRBJ2-1; the match to TRBD1 covers 7 bases. J lost 7 bases, V lost 5 bases, and 11 bases had no gene match. Germline V gives CDR1 SGHTA, CDR2 FQGNSA. The CDR3 consists of 15 residues.

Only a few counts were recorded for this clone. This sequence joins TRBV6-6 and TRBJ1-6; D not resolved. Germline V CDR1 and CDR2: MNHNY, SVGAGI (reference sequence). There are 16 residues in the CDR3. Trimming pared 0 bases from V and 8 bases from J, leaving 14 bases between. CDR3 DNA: TGTGCCAGCAGTTACTCGATCGCCGGTTTTGATTCACCCCTCCACTTT. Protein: CASSYSIAGFDSPLHF.

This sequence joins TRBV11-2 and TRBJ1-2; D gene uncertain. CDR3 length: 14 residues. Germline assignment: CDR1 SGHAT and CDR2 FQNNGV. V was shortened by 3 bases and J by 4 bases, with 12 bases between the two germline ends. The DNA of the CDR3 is TGTGCCAGCAGCTTGACCCAAAGTATCTATGGCTACACCTTC. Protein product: CASSLTQSIYGYTF. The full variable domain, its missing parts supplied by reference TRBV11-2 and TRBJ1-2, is EAGVAQSPRYKIIEKRQSVAFWCNPISGHATLYWYQQILGQGPKLLIQFQNNGVVDDSQLPKDRFSAERLKGVDSTLKIQPAKLEDSAVYLCASSLTQSIYGYTFGSGTRLTVV.

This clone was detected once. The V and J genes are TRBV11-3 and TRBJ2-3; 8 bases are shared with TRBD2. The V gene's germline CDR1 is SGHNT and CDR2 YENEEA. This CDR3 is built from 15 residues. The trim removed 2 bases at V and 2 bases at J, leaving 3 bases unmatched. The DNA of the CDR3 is TGTGCCAGCAGCTTAAGCGGGGGCCTCACAGATACGCAGTATTTT. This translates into CASSLSGGLTDTQYF.

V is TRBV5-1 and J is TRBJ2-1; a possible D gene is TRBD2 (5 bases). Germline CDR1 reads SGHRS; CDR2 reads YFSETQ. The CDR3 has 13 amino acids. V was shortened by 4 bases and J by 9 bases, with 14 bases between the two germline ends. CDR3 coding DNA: TGCGCCAGCAGCAGGGAGAATACAATTGAGCAGTTCTTC. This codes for CASSRENTIEQFF.

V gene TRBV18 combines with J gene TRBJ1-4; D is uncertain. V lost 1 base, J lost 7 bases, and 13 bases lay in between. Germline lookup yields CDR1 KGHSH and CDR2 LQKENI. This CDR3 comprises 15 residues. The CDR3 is CASSPLRESAEKLFF. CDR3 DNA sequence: TGTGCCAGCTCACCACTTAGGGAAAGTGCTGAAAAACTGTTTTTT.

DNA of the CDR3: TGCGCCAGCAGCCAAACCACTAGCGGGAGTGGCGAGCAGTACTTC. Encoded protein: CASSQTTSGSGEQYF. The J gene is TRBJ2-7, the V gene TRBV5-1, with 11 bases that match TRBD2. This CDR3 region has 15 residues. The V gene's germline CDR1 is SGHRS and CDR2 YFSETQ. J lost 6 bases, V lost 4 bases, and 9 bases had no gene match.

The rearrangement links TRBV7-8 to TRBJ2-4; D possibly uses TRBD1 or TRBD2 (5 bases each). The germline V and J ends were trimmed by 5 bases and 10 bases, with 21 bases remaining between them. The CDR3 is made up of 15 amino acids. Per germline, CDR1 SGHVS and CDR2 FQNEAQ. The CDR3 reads CASSPVQRGGKIQYF. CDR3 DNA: TGTGCCAGCAGCCCCGTTCAACGGGGCGGCAAGATTCAGTACTTC.

CDR3 amino acids: CASSNGWTEAFF. CDR3 sequence (DNA): TGTGCCAGCAGCAACGGGTGGACTGAAGCTTTCTTT. V and J are TRBV6-5 and TRBJ1-1, with unresolved D. The length of the CDR3 is 12 residues. V was shortened by 6 bases and J by 5 bases, with 10 bases between the two germline ends. The V gene's germline CDR1 is MNHEY and CDR2 SVGAGI.

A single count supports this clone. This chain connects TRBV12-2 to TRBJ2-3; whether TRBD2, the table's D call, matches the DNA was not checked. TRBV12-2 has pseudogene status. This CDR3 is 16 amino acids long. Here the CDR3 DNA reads TGTGCAAGTCGCTTAAGGGAGCACTTATTAGGAGATACGCAGTATTTT. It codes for CASRLREHLLGDTQYF.

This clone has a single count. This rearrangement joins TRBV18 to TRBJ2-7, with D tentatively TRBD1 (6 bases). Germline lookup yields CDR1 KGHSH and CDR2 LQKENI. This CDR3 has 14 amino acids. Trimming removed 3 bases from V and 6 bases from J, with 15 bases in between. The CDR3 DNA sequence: TGTGCCAGCTCACCCGGGCTCAGGGGATCCGAGCAGTACTTC. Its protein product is CASSPGLRGSEQYF.